These 32 T cell receptor beta chains were sequenced from one sample in a study of T cells in Graves' hyperthyroidism and ophthalmopathy. There were TCR beta CDR3 regions amplified from RNA transcripts. With the HTBI primer set, the TCR CDR3 went through a first round of RT-PCR. TCRdb reprocessed the multiplex PCR reads via MiXCR and lists one record per CDR3 protein. The data hold hundreds of thousands of distinct CDR3 sequences, with 11% to 15% observed a single time. The sample taken for sequencing was blood. These receptors all stem from a woman in her thirties with Graves' hyperthyroidism.

The rearrangement links TRBV6-1 to TRBJ1-6; no reliable D call. Trimming pared 5 bases from V and 7 bases from J, leaving 9 bases between. CDR1 MNHNS and CDR2 SASEGT come from the germline V gene. The CDR3 runs 13 residues. CDR3 in amino acids: CASSPKWNSPLHF. The DNA of the CDR3 is TGTGCCAGCAGTCCCAAGTGGAATTCACCCCTCCACTTT.

This clonotype was seen repeatedly, ten times or more. This chain joins TRBV28 and TRBJ2-7; TRBD2 agrees at 12 bases. The CDR3 contains 16 residues. Trimming removed 5 bases from V and 1 base from J; junction bases left unmatched: 6. The germline CDR1 and CDR2 sequences are MDHEN and SYDVKM. The CDR3 here is CASSERTSGISYEQYF. In DNA, the CDR3 is TGTGCCAGCAGTGAGAGGACTAGCGGGATTTCCTACGAGCAGTACTTC.

This chain links TRBV6-1 with TRBJ2-1; TRBD2 aligns across 8 bases. This CDR3 is 13 amino acids long. CDR1 MNHNS and CDR2 SASEGT come from the germline V gene. V shed 3 bases and J 11 bases; nucleotides not matched to a gene: 6. As DNA, the CDR3 is TGTGCCAGCAGTGATGGGCTAGCGGGCAAGCAGTTCTTC. Its translation is CASSDGLAGKQFF.

This clonotype has a handful of counts. This rearrangement joins TRBV6-2 or TRBV6-3 to TRBJ2-7; unclear D gene. In germline, CDR1 is MNHEY, CDR2 SVGEGT. CDR3 length: 14 amino acids. With 6 bases removed from V and 1 base from J, the gap between germline ends came to 13 bases. The CDR3 DNA sequence: TGTGCCAGCAGGCGGCCCGGTGGTTCCTACGAGCAGTACTTC. Its protein is CASRRPGGSYEQYF.

This clonotype was seen at least ten times. The chain employs TRBV28 and TRBJ2-1; D ambiguous. Between the trimmed V and J ends, which lost 7 bases and 0 bases, there was a span of 4 bases. Germline V CDR1 and CDR2: MDHEN, SYDVKM. The CDR3 spans 12 residues. The CDR3 nucleotides read TGTGCCAGCACGAACTCCTACAATGAGCAGTTCTTC. This gives the protein CASTNSYNEQFF. The complete variable domain, with remaining parts taken from reference TRBV28 and TRBJ2-1, reads DVKVTQSSRYLVKRTGEKVFLECVQDMDHENMFWYRQDPGLGLRLIYFSYDVKMKEKGDIPEGYSVSREKKERFSLILESASTNQTSMYLCASTNSYNEQFFGPGTRLTVL.

CDR3 residues: CASRGQGAREQYF. CDR3 nucleotides: TGTGCCAGCAGGGGACAGGGGGCCAGGGAGCAGTACTTC. This sequence joins TRBV28 and TRBJ2-7; 12 bases fit TRBD1. The CDR3 spans 13 residues. V dropped 6 bases and J dropped 7; count of bases not matched to a gene: 4. Germline V gene lookup returns CDR1 MDHEN and CDR2 SYDVKM.

The CDR3 loop reads CASGLNEQYF. The CDR3, as DNA: TGCGCCAGCGGACTAAACGAGCAGTACTTC. The gene calls are TRBV10-2 and TRBJ2-7, with D possibly TRBD2 on 6 matching bases. Germline CDR1 reads WSHSY; CDR2 reads SAAADI. This CDR3 is 10 amino acids long. Trimming removed 8 bases from V and 5 bases from J, with 7 bases in between.

The V call is TRBV19, the J call TRBJ1-5, with a possible D match to TRBD1 (6 bases). V dropped 6 bases and J dropped 10 bases, with 13 bases sitting between them. In germline, CDR1 is LNHDA, CDR2 SQIVND (reference sequence). There are 12 residues in the CDR3. For the CDR3, the DNA is TGTGCCAGTAGCACAGGGATAGGTCCCCAGCATTTT. Translating gives CASSTGIGPQHF.

This clonotype was detected many times. This rearrangement joins TRBV11-2 to TRBJ2-5, with 10 bases matching TRBD2. This CDR3 spans 16 amino acids. The junction had 8 bases not matched to a gene; V was cut back by 4 bases and J by 3 bases. Germline values: CDR1 SGHAT, CDR2 FQNNGV. The CDR3 bases are TGTGCCAGCAGCTCTATAGCTAGCGGGAGTAAAGAGACCCAGTACTTC. Its protein product is CASSSIASGSKETQYF.

This clonotype was observed at least ten times. The CDR3: CASSLMLDQPQHF. The CDR3 coding sequence is TGTGCCAGCAGTTTGATGCTAGATCAGCCCCAGCATTTT. The V gene is TRBV28, the J gene TRBJ1-5; D gene unclear. Trimming removed 3 bases at V and 5 bases at J, with 8 bases between. Per the germline V gene, CDR1 is MDHEN and CDR2 is SYDVKM. The CDR3 contains 13 residues.

This clonotype was picked up a small number of times. This rearrangement joins TRBV18 to TRBJ1-6; D gene ambiguous. Trimming took 2 bases from V and 7 from J, leaving 12 bases between them. CDR1 and CDR2 (germline): KGHSH, LQKENI. The CDR3 covers 15 residues. The CDR3 region has the DNA TGTGCCAGCTCACCATATCCGGGGAGAAATTCACCCCTCCACTTT. It codes for CASSPYPGRNSPLHF.

This clonotype showed up just a few times. J is TRBJ1-4 and V is TRBV27, with D hard to call. Germline CDR1 and CDR2: MNHEY and SMNVEV (reference sequence). Trimming took 2 bases from V and 3 from J, leaving 10 bases between them. There are 15 residues in the CDR3. The CDR3 loop reads CASSLGVGPNEKLFF. The CDR3 nucleotides are TGTGCCAGCAGTTTAGGCGTCGGCCCTAATGAAAAACTGTTTTTT.

J is TRBJ2-3 and V is TRBV28; possible D gene TRBD1, 5 bases. The CDR3 has 10 residues. V gave up 11 bases and J gave up 8 bases, with 11 bases separating them. The germline gives CDR1 MDHEN, CDR2 SYDVKM. Here the CDR3 reads CAGAAGTQYF. CDR3 DNA sequence: TGTGCCGGGGCGGCCGGTACGCAGTATTTT.

This clonotype was counted at least ten times. The chain uses TRBV2 and TRBJ2-7; weak D call: TRBD1 (5 bases). V lost 8 bases and J lost 4, with 18 bases in between. There are 14 residues in the CDR3. Germline CDR1 reads SNHLY; CDR2 reads FYNNEI. The CDR3, as DNA: TGTGCCAGCTCAGAAGGGGCAGTACTATACGAGCAGTACTTC. This sequence encodes CASSEGAVLYEQYF.

Only a few counts were recorded for this clonotype. The chain is built from TRBV24-1 and TRBJ1-5; maybe TRBD1 (5 bases). Germline CDR1 KGHDR, CDR2 SFDVKD. The CDR3 runs 15 residues. Trimming pared 7 bases from V and 3 bases from J, leaving 15 bases between. The CDR3 protein is CATRAGGGPNQPQHF. CDR3 bases: TGTGCCACCAGGGCGGGGGGAGGCCCCAATCAGCCCCAGCATTTT.

The CDR3 here is CASSGQYGNHDGYTF. DNA for the CDR3: TGTGCCAGCAGTGGACAATACGGGAACCATGATGGCTACACCTTC. The gene calls are TRBV6-1 and TRBJ1-2, with no clear D. The V end was cut by 4 bases, the J end by 6 bases, with 18 bases between. Germline V gene sequence: CDR1 MNHNS, CDR2 SASEGT. The CDR3 length is 15 residues.

There are many counts of this clonotype. The chain recombines TRBV11-2 with TRBJ2-3; 7 bases agree with TRBD1. The J segment lost 5 bases and the V segment lost 5 bases, leaving 10 bases of the junction unmatched. Germline CDR1 and CDR2: SGHAT and FQNNGV. The CDR3 covers 15 residues. CDR3 sequence reads: CASSPSGTVLDTQYF. As DNA, the CDR3 is TGTGCCAGCAGCCCATCAGGGACAGTTTTAGATACGCAGTATTTT.

In this sample, this clonotype turned up many times. The chain carries TRBV12-3 or TRBV12-4 and TRBJ2-6, with D tentatively TRBD1 or TRBD2 (5 bases each). Trimming took 8 bases from V and 4 from J, leaving 9 bases between them. The CDR3 is 13 amino acids. Here the CDR3 reads CASGTHGANVLTF. CDR3 bases: TGTGCCAGCGGGACCCACGGGGCCAACGTCCTGACTTTC.

This clonotype was detected many times. The genes are TRBV15 and TRBJ1-1; the D is unclear. The CDR3 runs 12 residues. Germline CDR1 LNHNV, CDR2 YYDKDF (reference sequence). V was trimmed by 3 bases and J by 4 bases, leaving 6 bases between them. CDR3 in DNA: TGTGCCACCAGCAGCACGATCACTGAAGCTTTCTTT. This codes for CATSSTITEAFF.

J is TRBJ2-1 and V is TRBV27; the D gene is possibly TRBD2 (6 bases). This CDR3 is 15 amino acids long. Deletions cut 3 bases from V and 8 bases from J, with 17 bases between. Germline-derived CDR1 and CDR2 are MNHEY and SMNVEV (reference sequence). Here the CDR3 DNA reads TGTGCCAGCAGTTTGAACCGTCCGGGAGCTGATGAGCAGTTCTTC. Its protein product is CASSLNRPGADEQFF.

J is TRBJ2-1 and V is TRBV28, with TRBD2 as a possible D gene (5 bases). Germline lookup yields CDR1 MDHEN and CDR2 SYDVKM. The V gene lost 6 bases and the J gene lost 0 bases, with 12 bases spanning the gap. This CDR3 is built from 15 residues. As DNA, the CDR3 is TGTGCCAGCAGGAAGCGAGGGAGCTCCTACAATGAGCAGTTCTTC. Its protein is CASRKRGSSYNEQFF.

The chain joins TRBV2 to TRBJ2-4; unclear D gene. CDR1 is SNHLY, CDR2 FYNNEI, per germline. The CDR3 length is 15 residues. The ends were cut back, 7 bases at V and 7 bases at J, with 20 bases in the middle. This CDR3 reads CASNRGPPRSNIQYF. In nucleotides, the CDR3 is TGTGCCAGCAACCGTGGGCCCCCGAGGTCGAACATTCAGTACTTC.

As to this clonotype: This may arise from a read error, as a much more abundant clone is one base away. V is TRBV6-2 or TRBV6-3 and J is TRBJ2-1; TRBD2 agrees at 9 bases. Looked up from germline, CDR1 is MNHEY and CDR2 is SVGEGT. Trimming at V came to 0 bases and at J to 11 bases, leaving 8 bases not matched to a gene. The CDR3 runs 15 residues. The CDR3 DNA reads TGTGCCAGCAGTTACTCAGCGGGAGGACAGTCTAAGCAGTTCTTC. It translates to CASSYSAGGQSKQFF.

In its sample, this clonotype was seen many times. V is TRBV15 and J is TRBJ1-1; D remains ambiguous. The V end lost 1 base, the J end lost 1 base, and 13 bases lay between the germline ends. The germline CDR1 and CDR2 sequences are LNHNV and YYDKDF (reference sequence). CDR3 length: 16 residues. CDR3 in amino acids: CATSRVKILGNTEAFF. The CDR3 nucleotides are TGTGCCACCAGCAGAGTTAAAATCCTTGGGAACACTGAAGCTTTCTTT.

This clonotype was picked up many times. V and J are TRBV6-2 or TRBV6-3 and TRBJ2-5; no clear D gene. Trimming stripped 5 bases from V and 4 bases from J, with 14 bases between. The CDR3 contains 14 residues. Germline lookup yields CDR1 MNHEY and CDR2 SVGEGT. The CDR3 sequence: CASSHLDPGETQYF. CDR3 DNA: TGTGCCAGCAGTCACCTCGACCCTGGAGAGACCCAGTACTTC.

Many counts were recorded for this clonotype. The J gene is TRBJ2-1, the V gene TRBV20-1; possible D gene TRBD2, 5 bases. Germline lookup yields CDR1 DFQATT and CDR2 SNEGSKA (reference sequence). The CDR3 covers 17 residues. V gave up 0 bases and J gave up 0 bases, with 15 bases separating them. CDR3: CSARDVRVGSSYNEQFF. CDR3 DNA sequence: TGCAGTGCTAGAGATGTTAGGGTGGGGAGCTCCTACAATGAGCAGTTCTTC.

This clonotype was found many times. The J gene is TRBJ1-1, the V gene TRBV2; possible D gene TRBD1, 6 bases. CDR3 length equals 14 residues. CDR1 is SNHLY, CDR2 FYNNEI, per germline. V lost 7 bases, J lost 0 bases, and 12 bases lay in between. The CDR3 DNA sequence: TGTGCCAGCAACCGGGACATCATGAACACTGAAGCTTTCTTT. Encoded protein: CASNRDIMNTEAFF.

This chain links TRBV28 with TRBJ1-3; 7 bases are a match to TRBD1. The CDR3 totals 15 residues. After removal of 3 bases from V and 4 bases from J, the junction contained 6 bases not matched to a gene. Germline CDR1 is MDHEN and CDR2 is SYDVKM. The CDR3 DNA reads TGTGCCAGCAGTTTGGCTCAGGGGGTCGGAAACACCATATATTTT. Translation: CASSLAQGVGNTIYF.

V and J are TRBV19 and TRBJ2-1; D possibly matches TRBD1 or TRBD2 (5 bases each). Germline-derived CDR1 and CDR2 are LNHDA and SQIVND (reference sequence). The CDR3 is 12 amino acids. Trimming took off 5 bases at V and 8 bases at J, with 10 bases between the two ends. CDR3 nucleotide sequence: TGTGCCAGTAGTTTCGGGGCCCATGAGCAGTTCTTC. It encodes CASSFGAHEQFF.

This sequence joins TRBV29-1 and TRBJ1-5, with a tentative D call TRBD1 (5 bases). The V and J ends lost 5 bases and 2 bases respectively, with 16 bases between them. Germline V gene sequence: CDR1 SQVTM, CDR2 ANQGSEA. This CDR3 has 15 amino acids. CDR3 loop: CSVTFGAAGNQPQHF. The DNA for the CDR3 is TGCAGCGTTACCTTTGGGGCTGCTGGCAATCAGCCCCAGCATTTT.

This sequence joins TRBV29-1 and TRBJ1-1, with unresolved D. The CDR3 runs to 13 residues. Germline values: CDR1 SQVTM, CDR2 ANQGSEA. With 6 bases removed from V and 10 bases from J, the gap between germline ends came to 21 bases. The CDR3: CSVHALDGLRAFF. As DNA, the CDR3 is TGCAGCGTCCACGCCTTGGACGGCCTCCGAGCTTTCTTT.

This clonotype was seen ten or more times. This sequence joins TRBV12-3 or TRBV12-4 and TRBJ1-2, with 8 bases fitting TRBD1. Unmatched junction bases numbered 3, after V lost 3 bases and J lost 6 bases. There are 13 residues in the CDR3. The CDR3 protein is CASSFSQGDGYTF. CDR3 bases: TGTGCCAGCAGTTTTTCACAGGGGGATGGCTACACCTTC.